This is a list of T cell receptor beta chains from one sample in a study of cytomegalovirus exposure and HLA in healthy donors. TCRdb's table, derived via immunoSEQ multiplex PCR, lists solely in-frame clones and lacks some. The sample carries approximately 100,000 clones, more than 60% recorded once. Source material: PBMCs. These receptors all come from a man in his fifties or sixties in good health and CMV-seropositive. Both conserved end residues are part of each CDR3. A D gene is named only where the DNA matches it firmly. Clone size is shown for a subset of rows, as once, few, many or a class of expanded clone.

CDR3 DNA | CDR3 protein | J gene | V gene | D gene | clone size
TGCGCCAGCAGCTCGGGGACAGGTAAAGAGACCCAGTACTTC | CASSSGTGKETQYF | TRBJ2-5 | TRBV5-1 | TRBD1 | NA
TGTGCCAGCTCACCACTTCCCCCAGCGGGGGACTCCTACGAGCAGTACTTC | CASSPLPPAGDSYEQYF | TRBJ2-7 | TRBV18 | TRBD2 | NA
TGCGCCAGCAGCCAAGGATCCGGGACATACGCTGGAAACACCATATATTTT | CASSQGSGTYAGNTIYF | TRBJ1-3 | TRBV4-3 | NA | NA
TGTGCCACTTTGACTAGCGGGGGCGGGGATACGCAGTATTTT | CATLTSGGGDTQYF | TRBJ2-3 | TRBV10-3 | TRBD2 | NA
TGTGCCAGCAGTGAAAACACCGATCAGCCCCAGCATTTT | CASSENTDQPQHF | TRBJ1-5 | TRBV6-5 | NA | few
TGTGCCAGCACCCCATCACTAGGAAAAAAGAACACCGGGGAGCTGTTTTTT | CASTPSLGKKNTGELFF | TRBJ2-2 | TRBV28 | NA | NA
TGTGCCAGCAGTCCAGCAGGAGCGGGGGACAATGAGCAGTTCTTC | CASSPAGAGDNEQFF | TRBJ2-1 | TRBV27 | TRBD2 | NA
TGTGCCAGCAGCCAAGAGTTTACCTATAGATACAATGAGCAGTTCTTC | CASSQEFTYRYNEQFF | TRBJ2-1 | TRBV4-2 | NA | NA
TGTGCCAGCAGCTTGGGCAGGACAAGTAACTATGGCTACACCTTC | CASSLGRTSNYGYTF | TRBJ1-2 | TRBV5-6 | NA | NA
TGTGCCTCCTCCGGGATTTTGAGTGAGCAGTTCTTC | CASSGILSEQFF | TRBJ2-1 | TRBV7-8 | NA | NA
TGTGCCAGCAGCTTAGTAGGGGCGGCCTTCGGGCAGTACTTC | CASSLVGAAFGQYF | TRBJ2-7 | TRBV7-9 | NA | NA
TGCGCCAGCAGCTTGCTTCGCGGGGGGACCTACTACGAGCAGTACTTC | CASSLLRGGTYYEQYF | TRBJ2-7 | TRBV5-1 | TRBD2 | NA
TGTGCCAGCGCGTGGCAGGGGGGTCAGCCCCAGCATTTT | CASAWQGGQPQHF | TRBJ1-5 | TRBV27 | TRBD1 | NA
TGTGCCAGCAGAAGGACAACGAACACTGAAGCTTTCTTT | CASRRTTNTEAFF | TRBJ1-1 | TRBV6-5 | NA | NA
TGTGCCAGCAGTTACTCACGGGTTAACTATGGCTACACCTTC | CASSYSRVNYGYTF | TRBJ1-2 | TRBV6-5 | NA | once
TGTGCCAGCAGCCCTGATGGGACAGTTGAGCAGTACTTC | CASSPDGTVEQYF | TRBJ2-7 | TRBV5-6 | TRBD1 | few
TGTGCCAGCAGCTTAAGGGGGCAAGCGAACACCATATATTTT | CASSLRGQANTIYF | TRBJ1-3 | TRBV7-8 | TRBD1 | NA
TGTGCCAGCAGCCAAGATCTTGGGACTTCCCTGGGGGGAAACACCATATATTTT | CASSQDLGTSLGGNTIYF | TRBJ1-3 | TRBV4-2 | NA | NA